This T cell receptor (beta chain) was obtained from a study of CD8+CD57+ T cells in acquired aplastic anemia. Study context: The study obtained 11 million or so reads on average for CD4+ cells from healthy donors. The study's findings and limits: Patients and healthy controls showed no significant CD8+ Simpson's diversity difference.

This clonotype has a count of ten or more. Its antigen is not identified. Profiling that covered TCR beta VDJ and CDR3 relied on genomic DNA as its template. TCRdb reprocessed the reads via MiXCR and lists one record per CDR3 protein. This table holds approximately 170,000 distinct CDR3 sequences, about half found once. Sequencing was performed on sorted CD4+, CD8+, or CD8+CD57+ T cells (not recorded which) from PBMCs. The clonotype was recovered from a human donor in good health, serving as a control.

The CDR3 loop is CASGSPSQGHEQFF. The CDR3 DNA sequence: TGTGCTAGTGGTTCCCCCTCACAGGGCCATGAGCAGTTCTTC. The chain links TRBV12-5 to TRBJ2-1, with D perhaps matching TRBD1 (6 bases). From germline, CDR1 is LGHNT and CDR2 FRNRAP. The CDR3 contains 14 residues. V lost 4 bases and J lost 8, with 15 bases in between.